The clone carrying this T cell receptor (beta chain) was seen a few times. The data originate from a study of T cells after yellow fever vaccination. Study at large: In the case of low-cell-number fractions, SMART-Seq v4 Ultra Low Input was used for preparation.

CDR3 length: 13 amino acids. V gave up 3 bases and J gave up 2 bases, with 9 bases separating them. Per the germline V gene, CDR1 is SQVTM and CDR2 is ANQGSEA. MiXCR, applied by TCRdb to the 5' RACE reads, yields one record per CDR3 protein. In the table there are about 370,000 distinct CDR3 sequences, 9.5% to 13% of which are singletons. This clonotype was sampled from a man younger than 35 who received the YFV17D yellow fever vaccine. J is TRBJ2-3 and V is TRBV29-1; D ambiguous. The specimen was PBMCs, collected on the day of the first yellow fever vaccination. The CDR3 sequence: CSVDDSPTDTQYF. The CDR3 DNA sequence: TGCAGCGTTGACGACTCTCCCACAGATACGCAGTATTTT.